The T cell receptor (beta chain) described here comes from a study of metastatic and nonmetastatic thyroid tumors. Overall study: The authors compared repertoires across blood and tumor or nodule tissue from malignant and benign thyroid patients. Study-level points and caveats: It was reportedly found that TCR beta diversity was significantly higher in malignant thyroid tumors than in benign nodules, a difference seen in both blood and tumor samples.

Before thyroid surgery, none of the patients had received any treatment. Germline V gene sequence: CDR1 MNHNS, CDR2 SASEGT. This CDR3 has 15 residues. Trimming left V 4 bases short and J 0 bases short, with 10 bases between. This clone has ten or more counts. Its specificity is not known. Study processing details: CDR3 was compared across clinicopathological groups, and the resulting differences were used to build a distant-metastasis classifier for papillary thyroid cancer. With MiXCR, TCRdb called clones anew from the PCR reads. These V and J calls derive from TCRdb rather than the authors' analysis. Of some 25,000 clones in the sample, approximately 24% were seen once.

Source material: blood. The chain combines TRBV6-1 with TRBJ2-1; the D gene is possibly TRBD2 (7 bases). The clonotype comes from a female donor with papillary thyroid cancer or a benign thyroid nodule (not recorded which). Some clones in this sample may be carry-over from other donors' samples. The CDR3 loop reads CASSGGGGSYNEQFF. Here the CDR3 DNA reads TGTGCCAGCAGTGGGGGAGGGGGCTCCTACAATGAGCAGTTCTTC.